This T cell receptor beta chain came from a study of blood T cell repertoires in COVID-19. As for the study in general: Both acute and convalescent COVID-19 samples were obtained from the United States, Italy and Spain. Sources were T cells, B-cell-depleted T cells, or PBMCs; the material itself was cDNA or gDNA.

This CDR3 contains 15 residues. Trimming removed 4 bases from V and 10 bases from J, with 20 bases in between. Germline CDR1 is LNHDA and CDR2 is SQIVND (reference sequence). Source study methods: Scientists estimated how many nucleated cells there were by amplifying reference gene primers. Data came from immunoSEQ multiplex PCR; TCRdb stores just in-frame clones and leaves some out. From that table come the V and J calls and clone size; the DNA was used to work out D and trimming. The sample lists 110,000 to 150,000 clones; approximately 88% were seen once. The receptor comes from a man between 65 and 85 years old with acute or convalescent COVID-19. V and J are TRBV19 and TRBJ2-1; D might be TRBD1 (8 bases). Sequenced material: peripheral blood. The CDR3 sequence: CASSTGGVAGAEQFF. In DNA, the CDR3 is TGTGCCAGTAGTACAGGGGGCGTCGCGGGAGCAGAGCAGTTCTTC.